This TCR beta chain was identified during a study of cytomegalovirus exposure and HLA in healthy donors. PCR was performed using 60 Vbeta and 13 Jbeta primers. The table came from immunoSEQ multiplex PCR; TCRdb's copy has only in-frame clones and leaves some out. This sample has approximately 100,000 clones, with 74% found just once. From germline, CDR1 is LGHNA and CDR2 YNFKEQ. J lost 4 bases, V lost 1 base, and 7 bases had no gene match. CDR3 size: 16 residues. Sequencing input: PBMCs. This TCR derives from a human donor in good health. The V call is TRBV4-2, the J call TRBJ2-7; 10 bases map to TRBD2. The CDR3 protein is CASSQAAGGPSYEQYF. The CDR3 DNA sequence: TGTGCCAGCAGCCAAGCAGCGGGAGGGCCCTCGTACGAGCAGTACTTC.